This record looks at one T cell receptor beta chain sequence and its context. Germline CDR1 and CDR2: MNHEY and SVGAGI. The junction had 10 bases not matched to a gene; V was cut back by 4 bases and J by 5 bases. The CDR3 is 16 residues long. The sample is drawn from a study of blood T cell repertoires in COVID-19. The wider study: Sample material is recorded as cDNA or gDNA derived from T cells, B-cell-depleted T cells, or PBMCs.

Original processing notes: Amplification of reference gene primers was used by the study to estimate nucleated cell counts. Sequenced by immunoSEQ multiplex PCR; TCRdb stores in-frame clones only, minus some. V, J and clone size are taken as reported in that table, and D and trimming were inferred from the DNA itself. The profile shows about 250,000 clones, around 86% of them singletons. This TCR derives from a woman in her fifties or sixties who had recovered from COVID-19. The chain is built from TRBV6-5 and TRBJ2-5, with 10 bases matching TRBD2. The sample taken for sequencing was peripheral blood. CDR3 protein: CASSLTSGGAGETQYF. CDR3 coding DNA: TGTGCCAGCAGTTTGACAAGCGGGGGGGCTGGGGAGACCCAGTACTTC.